These 11 T cell receptor beta chains came from one sample sequenced in a study of blood T cell repertoires in COVID-19. The table came from immunoSEQ multiplex PCR; TCRdb's copy has only in-frame clones and leaves some out. This sample has 200,000 to 250,000 clones; 65% to 90% occur once, and the top ten carry 4.5% to 6%. Sequencing was done on a sample of peripheral blood. The receptors here all came from a man aged 50-59 years with COVID-19, enrolled during active disease.

The chain combines TRBV6-5 with TRBJ2-3, with D possibly matching TRBD1 (6 bases). In germline, CDR1 is MNHEY, CDR2 SVGAGI. This CDR3 has 14 amino acids. Deletions cut 6 bases from V and 6 bases from J, with 16 bases between. The CDR3 loop is CASRDAQGYDTQYF. The CDR3 DNA reads as TGTGCCAGCAGAGACGCACAGGGCTATGATACGCAGTATTTT.

The genes are TRBV2 and TRBJ1-2; no definite D call. The germline CDR1 and CDR2 sequences are SNHLY and FYNNEI. There are 11 residues in the CDR3. The ends were cut back, 6 bases at V and 7 bases at J, with 9 bases in the middle. The CDR3 spells CASRVEAGYTF. The CDR3 bases are TGTGCCAGCAGAGTGGAGGCTGGCTACACCTTC.

The genes are TRBV5-4 and TRBJ1-2; D remains ambiguous. The CDR3 totals 15 residues. The V gene lost 1 base and the J gene lost 0 bases, with 10 bases spanning the gap. Germline V CDR1 and CDR2: SGHNT, YYREEE (reference sequence). The chain's CDR3 is CASSLNTYPNYGYTF. In DNA, the CDR3 is TGTGCCAGCAGCTTGAACACATATCCTAACTATGGCTACACCTTC.

This chain links TRBV5-1 with TRBJ2-7, with 13 bases aligning to TRBD2. Germline CDR1 is SGHRS and CDR2 is YFSETQ. Trimming took 1 base from V and 8 from J; bases not matched to a gene: 6. CDR3 size: 15 residues. The CDR3 spells CASSLTGTSGEKQYF. DNA for the CDR3: TGCGCCAGCAGCTTGACCGGGACTAGCGGGGAAAAGCAGTACTTC.

This chain connects TRBV7-9 to TRBJ1-5; TRBD1 aligns across 7 bases. V was clipped by 1 base and J by 9 bases; unmatched bases: 9. The CDR3 is made up of 15 amino acids. Per germline, CDR1 SEHNR and CDR2 FQNEAQ (reference sequence). CDR3 DNA: TGTGCCAGCAGCTTAGGGACAGGTGACCCCCGGCCCCAGCATTTT. Amino acid sequence: CASSLGTGDPRPQHF.

V and J are TRBV10-3 and TRBJ2-3; 10 positions agree with TRBD2. The germline V gene encodes CDR1 ENHRY and CDR2 SYGVKD. V gave up 5 bases and J gave up 2 bases; unmatched junction bases: 4. CDR3 size: 15 residues. The CDR3 spells CAISLAGDLTDTQYF. CDR3 DNA: TGTGCCATCAGTCTAGCGGGGGACCTCACAGATACGCAGTATTTT.

The chain recombines TRBV5-1 with TRBJ2-3, with TRBD2 identical over 10 bases. The CDR3 covers 16 residues. Germline V lookup: CDR1 SGHRS, CDR2 YFSETQ. The J segment lost 3 bases and the V segment lost 0 bases, leaving 4 bases of the junction unmatched. CDR3 nucleotide sequence: TGCGCCAGCAGCTTGGAACGAGCGGGGGGGACAGATACGCAGTATTTT. This gives the protein CASSLERAGGTDTQYF.

V and J are TRBV30 and TRBJ2-1; 7 positions match TRBD1. V was pared by 2 bases and J by 9 bases, with 4 bases of the junction left unmatched. The length of the CDR3 is 12 residues. Germline CDR1 GTSNPN, CDR2 SVGIG (reference sequence). The CDR3 is CAWSPYRGEQFF. In nucleotides, the CDR3 is TGTGCCTGGAGTCCCTACAGGGGTGAGCAGTTCTTC.

V gene TRBV19 combines with J gene TRBJ2-7; D is perhaps TRBD2 (7 bases). V lost 7 bases and J lost 2, with 18 bases in between. Germline values: CDR1 LNHDA, CDR2 SQIVND (reference sequence). The CDR3 is made up of 15 amino acids. As DNA, the CDR3 is TGTGCCAGTAACGCAGGGGCAGGGAGGGCCTACGAGCAGTACTTC. Amino acid sequence: CASNAGAGRAYEQYF.

The chain combines TRBV7-2 with TRBJ1-5; D call uncertain. This CDR3 has 15 residues. CDR1 and CDR2 from the germline V gene are SGHTA and FQGNSA. V was clipped by 1 base and J by 2 bases, with 9 bases between them. Written as DNA, the CDR3 is TGTGCCAGCAGCTTAGGGCCGATTGGCAATCAGCCCCAGCATTTT. Translated: CASSLGPIGNQPQHF.

V gene TRBV3-1 (or the pseudogene TRBV3-2) combines with J gene TRBJ1-2, with TRBD1 as a possible D gene (5 bases). V lost 4 bases and J 4 bases, leaving 13 bases between the germline ends. Germline V gene lookup returns CDR1 LGHDT and CDR2 YNNKEL (reference sequence). The CDR3 totals 14 residues. CDR3 nucleotides: TGTGCCAGCAGCCCCGGGGGAGGGTCCTATGGCTACACCTTC. As protein: CASSPGGGSYGYTF.